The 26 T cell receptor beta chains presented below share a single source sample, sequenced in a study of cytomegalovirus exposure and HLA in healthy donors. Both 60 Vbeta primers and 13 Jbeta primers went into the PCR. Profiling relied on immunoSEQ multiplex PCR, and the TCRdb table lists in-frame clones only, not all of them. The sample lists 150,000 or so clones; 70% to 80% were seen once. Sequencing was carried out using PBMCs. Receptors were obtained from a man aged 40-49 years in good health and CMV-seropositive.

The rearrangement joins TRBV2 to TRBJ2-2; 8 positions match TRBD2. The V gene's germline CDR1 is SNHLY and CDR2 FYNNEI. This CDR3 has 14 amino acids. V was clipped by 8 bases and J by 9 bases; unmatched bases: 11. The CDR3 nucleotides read TGTGCCAGCCCTGTTGACGAGCGGGAGCGGGAGCTGTTTTTT. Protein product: CASPVDERERELFF.

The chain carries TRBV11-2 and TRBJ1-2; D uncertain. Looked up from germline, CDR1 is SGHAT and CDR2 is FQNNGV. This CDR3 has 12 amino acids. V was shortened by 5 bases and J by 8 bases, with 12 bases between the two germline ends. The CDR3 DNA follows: TGTGCCAGCAGCCGGCTACGGAGCGGCTACACCTTC. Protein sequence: CASSRLRSGYTF.

CDR3 residues: CASSNTYEQYF. The CDR3 coding sequence is TGTGCCAGTAGCAACACCTACGAGCAGTACTTC. The chain combines TRBV19 with TRBJ2-7; D call uncertain. Germline V gene lookup returns CDR1 LNHDA and CDR2 SQIVND (reference sequence). Trimming pared 6 bases from V and 2 bases from J, leaving 5 bases between. CDR3 size: 11 residues. Looking up the rest from reference TRBV19 and TRBJ2-7 gives the full variable domain: DGGITQSPKYLFRKEGQNVTLSCEQNLNHDAMYWYRQDPGQGLRLIYYSQIVNDFQKGDIAEGYSVSREKKESFPLTVTSAQKNPTAFYLCASSNTYEQYFGPGTRLTVT.

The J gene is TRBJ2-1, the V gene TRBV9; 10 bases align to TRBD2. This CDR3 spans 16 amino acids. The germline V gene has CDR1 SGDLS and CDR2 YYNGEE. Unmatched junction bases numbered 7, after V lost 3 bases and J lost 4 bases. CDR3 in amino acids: CASSGIAGGEYNEQFF. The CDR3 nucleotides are TGTGCCAGCAGCGGAATAGCGGGAGGCGAGTACAATGAGCAGTTCTTC.

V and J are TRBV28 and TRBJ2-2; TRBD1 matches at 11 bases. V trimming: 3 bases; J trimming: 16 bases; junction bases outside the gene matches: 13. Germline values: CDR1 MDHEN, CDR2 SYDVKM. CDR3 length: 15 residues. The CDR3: CASSFWTGGFVSPFF. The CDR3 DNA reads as TGTGCCAGCAGTTTTTGGACAGGGGGCTTCGTCAGTCCGTTTTTT.

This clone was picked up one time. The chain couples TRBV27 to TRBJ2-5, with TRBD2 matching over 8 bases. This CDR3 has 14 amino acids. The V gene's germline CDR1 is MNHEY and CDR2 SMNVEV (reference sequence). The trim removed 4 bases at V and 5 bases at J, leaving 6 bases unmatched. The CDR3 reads CASSSVAGTETQYF. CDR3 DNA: TGTGCCAGCAGTTCCGTAGCGGGAACGGAGACCCAGTACTTC.

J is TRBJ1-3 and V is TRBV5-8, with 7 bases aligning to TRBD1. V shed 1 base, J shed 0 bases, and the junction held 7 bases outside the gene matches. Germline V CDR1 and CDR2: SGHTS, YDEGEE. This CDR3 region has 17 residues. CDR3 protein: CASSLRTGFFSGNTIYF. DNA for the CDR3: TGTGCCAGCAGCTTGAGGACAGGATTTTTCTCTGGAAACACCATATATTTT.

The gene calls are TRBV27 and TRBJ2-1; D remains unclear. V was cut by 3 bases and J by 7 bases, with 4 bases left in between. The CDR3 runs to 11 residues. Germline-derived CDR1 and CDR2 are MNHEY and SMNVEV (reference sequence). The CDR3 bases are TGTGCCAGCAGTTTTCTAAATGAGCAGTTCTTC. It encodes CASSFLNEQFF.

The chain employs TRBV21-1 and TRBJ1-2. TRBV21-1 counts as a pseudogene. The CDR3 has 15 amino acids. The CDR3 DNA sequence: TGTGCCAGCAGCAAAGTACGGGTACCCAACTATGGCTACACCTTC. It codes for CASSKVRVPNYGYTF.

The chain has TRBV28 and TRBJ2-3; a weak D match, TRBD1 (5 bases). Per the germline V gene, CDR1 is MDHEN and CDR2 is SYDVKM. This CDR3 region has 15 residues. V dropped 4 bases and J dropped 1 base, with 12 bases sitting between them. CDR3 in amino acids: CASSSPGRGTDTQYF. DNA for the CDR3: TGTGCCAGCAGTTCCCCAGGGCGAGGCACAGATACGCAGTATTTT.

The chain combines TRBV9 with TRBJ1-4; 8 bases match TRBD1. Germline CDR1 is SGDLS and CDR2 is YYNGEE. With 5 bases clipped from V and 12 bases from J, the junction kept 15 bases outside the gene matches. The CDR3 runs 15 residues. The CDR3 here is CASSPRQGTSVELFF. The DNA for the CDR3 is TGTGCCAGCAGTCCAAGACAGGGGACTTCGGTAGAACTGTTTTTT.

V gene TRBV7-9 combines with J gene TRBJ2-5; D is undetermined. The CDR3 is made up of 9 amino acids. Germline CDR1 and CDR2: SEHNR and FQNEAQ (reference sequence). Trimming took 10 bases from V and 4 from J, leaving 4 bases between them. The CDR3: CAIGETQYF. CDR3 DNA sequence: TGTGCCATCGGAGAGACCCAGTACTTC. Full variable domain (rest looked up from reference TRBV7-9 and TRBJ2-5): DTGVSQNPRHKITKRGQNVTFRCDPISEHNRLYWYRQTLGQGPEFLTYFQNEAQLEKSRLLSDRFSAERPKGSFSTLEIQRTEQGDSAMYLCAIGETQYFGPGTRLLVL.

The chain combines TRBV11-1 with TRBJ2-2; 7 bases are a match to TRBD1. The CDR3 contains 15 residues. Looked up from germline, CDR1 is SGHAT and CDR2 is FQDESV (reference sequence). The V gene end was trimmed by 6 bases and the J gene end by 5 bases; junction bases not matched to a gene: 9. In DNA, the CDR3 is TGTGCCAGCAGTCCAGACAGGGTTAGAACCGGGGAGCTGTTTTTT. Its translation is CASSPDRVRTGELFF.

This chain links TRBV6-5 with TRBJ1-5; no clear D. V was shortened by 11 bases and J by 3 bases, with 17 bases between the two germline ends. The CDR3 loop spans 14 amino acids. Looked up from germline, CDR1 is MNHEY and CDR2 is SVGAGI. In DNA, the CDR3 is TGTGCCCTTCCTACCCTCCAAACCAATCAGCCCCAGCATTTT. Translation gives CALPTLQTNQPQHF.

The CDR3 protein is CASSTLGASTDTQYF. The CDR3 DNA is TGTGCCAGCAGCACTCTAGGGGCTAGCACAGATACGCAGTATTTT. The rearrangement uses TRBV7-8 and TRBJ2-3; possible D gene TRBD1, 5 bases. This CDR3 is 15 amino acids long. V was pared by 5 bases and J by 0 bases, with 12 bases between. Per germline, CDR1 SGHVS and CDR2 FQNEAQ. The full variable domain, with the rest looked up from reference TRBV7-8 and TRBJ2-3, is GAGVSQSPRYKVAKRGQDVALRCDPISGHVSLFWYQQALGQGPEFLTYFQNEAQLDKSGLPSDRFFAERPEGSVSTLKIQRTQQEDSAVYLCASSTLGASTDTQYFGPGTRLTVL.

The CDR3 coding sequence is TGTGCCAGCAGCTTCACAGGGGGAGGGGAGACCCAGTACTTC. It encodes CASSFTGGGETQYF. The rearrangement uses TRBV5-5 and TRBJ2-5; tentative D call: TRBD1 (8 bases). The CDR3 totals 14 residues. Germline CDR1 reads SGHKS; CDR2 reads YYEKEE (reference sequence). The ends were cut back, 2 bases at V and 5 bases at J, with 13 bases in the middle.

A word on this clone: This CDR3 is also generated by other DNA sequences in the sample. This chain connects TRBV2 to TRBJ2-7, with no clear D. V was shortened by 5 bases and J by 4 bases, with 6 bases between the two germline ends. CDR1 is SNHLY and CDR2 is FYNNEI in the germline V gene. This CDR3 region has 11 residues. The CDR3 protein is CASSPRYEQYF. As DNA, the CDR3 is TGTGCCAGCAGTCCGAGATACGAGCAGTACTTC.

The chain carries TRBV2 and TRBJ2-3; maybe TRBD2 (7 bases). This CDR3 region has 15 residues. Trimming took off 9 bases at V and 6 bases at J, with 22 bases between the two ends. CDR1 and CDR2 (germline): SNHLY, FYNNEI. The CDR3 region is CASRAGSRGSDTQYF. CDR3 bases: TGTGCCAGTAGAGCGGGATCAAGGGGGTCGGATACGCAGTATTTT. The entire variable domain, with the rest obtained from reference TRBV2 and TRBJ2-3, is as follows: EPEVTQTPSHQVTQMGQEVILRCVPISNHLYFYWYRQILGQKVEFLVSFYNNEISEKSEIFDDQFSVERPDGSNFTLKIRSTKLEDSAMYFCASRAGSRGSDTQYFGPGTRLTVL.

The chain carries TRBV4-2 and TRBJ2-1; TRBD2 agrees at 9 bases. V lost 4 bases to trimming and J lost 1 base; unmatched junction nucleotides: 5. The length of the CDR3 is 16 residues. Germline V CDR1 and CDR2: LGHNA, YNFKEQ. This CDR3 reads CASSRELAGSYNEQFF. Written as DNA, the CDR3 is TGTGCCAGCAGCCGAGAACTAGCGGGTTCCTACAATGAGCAGTTCTTC.

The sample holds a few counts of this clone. As DNA, the CDR3 is TGTGCCAGCAGCTTAGTGGGAGGGGGGGGGACTAGCGGGTACAATGAGCAGTTCTTC. Translating it yields CASSLVGGGGTSGYNEQFF. This sequence joins TRBV11-2 and TRBJ2-1; 12 bases map to TRBD2. This CDR3 has 19 amino acids. The V gene's germline CDR1 is SGHAT and CDR2 FQNNGV. V trimming: 1 base; J trimming: 4 bases; junction bases outside the gene matches: 11. The full variable domain, rest sourced from reference TRBV11-2 and TRBJ2-1, is EAGVAQSPRYKIIEKRQSVAFWCNPISGHATLYWYQQILGQGPKLLIQFQNNGVVDDSQLPKDRFSAERLKGVDSTLKIQPAKLEDSAVYLCASSLVGGGGTSGYNEQFFGPGTRLTVL.

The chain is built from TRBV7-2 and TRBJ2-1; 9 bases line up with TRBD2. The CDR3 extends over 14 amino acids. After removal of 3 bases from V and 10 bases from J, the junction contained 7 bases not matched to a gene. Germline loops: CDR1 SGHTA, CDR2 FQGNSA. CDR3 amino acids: CASSFGLAGNEQFF. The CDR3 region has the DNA TGTGCCAGCAGCTTCGGGCTAGCGGGAAACGAGCAGTTCTTC.

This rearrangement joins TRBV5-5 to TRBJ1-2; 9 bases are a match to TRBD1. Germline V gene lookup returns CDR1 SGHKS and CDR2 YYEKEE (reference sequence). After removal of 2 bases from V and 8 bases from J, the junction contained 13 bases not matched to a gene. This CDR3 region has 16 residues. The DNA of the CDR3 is TGTGCCAGCAGCTTACCGGGACAGGGATGGGGGAGAGGCTACACCTTC. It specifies CASSLPGQGWGRGYTF. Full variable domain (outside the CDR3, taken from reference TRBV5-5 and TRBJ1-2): DAGVTQSPTHLIKTRGQQVTLRCSPISGHKSVSWYQQVLGQGPQFIFQYYEKEERGRGNFPDRFSARQFPNYSSELNVNALLLGDSALYLCASSLPGQGWGRGYTFGSGTRLTVV.

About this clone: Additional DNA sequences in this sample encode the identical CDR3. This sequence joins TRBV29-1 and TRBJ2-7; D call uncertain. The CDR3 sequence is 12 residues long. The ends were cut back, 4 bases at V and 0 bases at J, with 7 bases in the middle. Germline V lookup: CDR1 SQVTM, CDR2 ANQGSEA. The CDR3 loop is CSVVRDSYEQYF. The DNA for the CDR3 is TGCAGCGTTGTTCGAGACTCCTACGAGCAGTACTTC.

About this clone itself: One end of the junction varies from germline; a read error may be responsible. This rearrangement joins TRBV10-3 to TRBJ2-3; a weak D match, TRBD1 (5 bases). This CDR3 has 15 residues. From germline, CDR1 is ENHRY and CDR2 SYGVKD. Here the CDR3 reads CAIQPGQDVTDTPYF. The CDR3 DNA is TGTGCCATACAACCAGGGCAGGATGTCACAGATACGCCGTATTTT.

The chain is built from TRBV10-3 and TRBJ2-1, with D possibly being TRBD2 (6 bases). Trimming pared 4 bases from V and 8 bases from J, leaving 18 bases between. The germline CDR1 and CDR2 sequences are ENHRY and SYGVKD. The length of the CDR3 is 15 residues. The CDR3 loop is CAISAPSTRGDEQFF. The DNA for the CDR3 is TGTGCCATCAGTGCCCCCTCGACTAGAGGCGATGAGCAGTTCTTC.

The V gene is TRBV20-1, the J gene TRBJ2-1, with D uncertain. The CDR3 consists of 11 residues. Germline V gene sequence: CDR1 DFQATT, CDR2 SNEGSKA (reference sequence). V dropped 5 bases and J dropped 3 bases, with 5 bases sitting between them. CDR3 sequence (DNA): TGCAGTGCTTCCCTCTACAATGAGCAGTTCTTC. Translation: CSASLYNEQFF.